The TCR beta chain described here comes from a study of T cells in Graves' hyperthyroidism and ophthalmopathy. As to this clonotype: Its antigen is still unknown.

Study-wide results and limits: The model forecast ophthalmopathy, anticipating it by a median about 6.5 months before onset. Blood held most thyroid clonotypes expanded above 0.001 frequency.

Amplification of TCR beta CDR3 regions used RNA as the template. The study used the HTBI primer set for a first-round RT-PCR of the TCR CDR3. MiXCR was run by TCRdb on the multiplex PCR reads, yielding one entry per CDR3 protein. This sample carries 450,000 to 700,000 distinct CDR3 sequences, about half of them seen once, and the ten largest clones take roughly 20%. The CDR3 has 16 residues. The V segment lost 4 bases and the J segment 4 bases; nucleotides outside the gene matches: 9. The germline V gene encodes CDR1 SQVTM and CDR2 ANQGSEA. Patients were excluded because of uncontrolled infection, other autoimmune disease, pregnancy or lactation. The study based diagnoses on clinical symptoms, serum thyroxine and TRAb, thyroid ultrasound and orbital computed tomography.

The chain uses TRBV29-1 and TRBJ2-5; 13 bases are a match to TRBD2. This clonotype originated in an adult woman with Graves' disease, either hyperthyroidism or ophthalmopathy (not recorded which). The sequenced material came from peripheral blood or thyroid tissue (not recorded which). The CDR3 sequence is CSVGLAGGLGRETQYF. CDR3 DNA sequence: TGCAGCGTTGGACTAGCGGGAGGTTTAGGCAGAGAGACCCAGTACTTC.